This T cell receptor (beta chain) was found in a study of shared T cell receptors in the human thymus. Trimming left V 5 bases short and J 0 bases short, with 21 bases between. This CDR3 has 18 residues. CDR1 and CDR2 from the germline V gene are MNHEY and SMNVEV (reference sequence). Only in-frame clones appear in the TCRdb table, and some are missing; sequencing was by immunoSEQ multiplex PCR. The sample yields almost 550,000 clones, 70% to 80% seen once. The same sample was also studied in work on human thymus T cells. That source reports: Related research found strongly overlapping thymic repertoires in unrelated individuals.

V is TRBV27 and J is TRBJ2-3; weak D call: TRBD1 (6 bases). The specimen sequenced was thymocytes. This receptor was identified in a boy younger than two with a congenital heart defect. CDR3 nucleotides: TGTGCCAGCAGTCCAGGCTACAGGGCTGGGTCTAGCACAGATACGCAGTATTTT. Protein: CASSPGYRAGSSTDTQYF.